The entry below gives a single T cell receptor beta chain sequence along with its context. Unmatched junction bases numbered 11, after V lost 2 bases and J lost 0 bases. The germline V gene has CDR1 GTSNPN and CDR2 SVGIG (reference sequence). CDR3 length: 17 residues. The entry originates in a study of blood T cell repertoires in COVID-19. Study context: The origin of the acute and convalescent COVID-19 samples was the United States, Italy and Spain. Sample material is recorded as cDNA or gDNA derived from T cells, B-cell-depleted T cells, or PBMCs.

Clones were sequenced by immunoSEQ multiplex PCR, and TCRdb holds only the in-frame ones, with some missing. The data show 150,000 to 200,000 clones, approximately 86% seen once. Sequencing was performed on peripheral blood. The sequence came from a man in his forties or fifties with active or convalescent COVID-19. V usage is TRBV30 and J usage is TRBJ2-7; 9 nucleotides agree with TRBD1. The CDR3 nucleotides are TGTGCCTGGAGTCCCTACCGGACAGGGGTCAGCTCCTACGAGCAGTACTTC. Protein product: CAWSPYRTGVSSYEQYF.